This T cell receptor (beta chain) was sequenced during a study of CD8 T cells in seronegative destructive rheumatoid arthritis (dated by TCRdb to 2020 to 2022). In the study overall: At the time of sampling, biological drugs were being given to seven out of the eight CND-RA patients. Peripheral CD8+ TCRbeta repertoires were compared between CCP-negative destructive rheumatoid arthritis (CND-RA) patients and newly diagnosed seropositive RA, seronegative RA and healthy controls. Rather than undergoing new sequencing, the seropositive RA, seronegative RA and healthy control comparison cohorts were drawn from an earlier published TCRbeta dataset. Study-wide conclusions, independent of this receptor: Compared with controls and other RA subtypes, CND-RA repertoires contained more CMV-reactive and fewer influenza A-reactive CD8+ TCRbeta sequences. A distinct set of enriched public clonotypes appeared to be present in CND-RA patients, and the authors interpreted this finding as support for a separate disease subset. No public clonotype enrichment survived Benjamini-Hochberg correction across the 100,000 to 150,000 clonotypes tested. The small size of the CND-RA cohort was noted as a limitation of the study. After adjusting for age, CND-RA patients appeared to have less diverse, more clonal CD8+ TCRbeta repertoires than other RA subtypes. Because diagnostic samples were lacking, the TCR repertoire differences may partly reflect years of poor disease control rather than having been present at onset.

Following the manufacturer's instructions, genomic DNA from CD8+ cells served as the input for TCRbeta sequencing. The immunoSEQ assay was used for TCRbeta sequencing, which was carried out at a genomics technology centre in Finland. From the authors' description of their analysis: The clonotype tables produced by the immunoSEQ preprocessing pipeline were converted into VDJtools format, and any non-productive clonotypes were filtered out. Samples with fewer than 10,000 reads were excluded, the remaining samples were subsampled to 10,000 reads, and most of the eight CND-RA samples met this threshold. Shannon-Wiener, Simpson and clonality indices were calculated with the VDJtools CalcDiversityStats function on data subsampled to 10,000 reads. Non-singleton TCRbeta clonotypes were hard-matched, with no mismatches allowed, against VDJdb to infer antigen specificity. CDR3 sequences differing by one amino acid (Hamming distance 1) were grouped into clusters with potentially shared antigen targets. After each group was resampled to six samples, one-sided Fisher's exact tests checked public clonotypes for group enrichment, with the whole procedure repeated ten times. In its TCRdb copy, this immuneACCESS table keeps in-frame sequences only and misses some clones. Where compared with another copy, unresolved V genes explain less than half of these, and the others have no known cause. From that table come the V and J calls and clone size; the DNA was used to work out D and trimming. The sample data list fewer than 15,000 clones, and 83% of these were observed just once. 27% of the sample rests with the top ten.

The CDR3 starts with the cysteine, ends with the phenylalanine, and has 15 residues. The kept DNA is CDR3 alone, 45 bases in frame from the first base. Unmatched junction bases come to 2, with V trimmed by 0 bases and J by 4 bases. CDR1 and CDR2 are drawn from the germline V gene: SGDLS, YYNGEE. CND-RA patients tested negative on the clinical CCP2 antibody test, and even with active therapy their joint destruction kept progressing. All CND-RA patients were characterized by typical joint destruction in wrists and ankles and by failure of conventional anti-rheumatic therapy. CND-RA patients were sampled after long disease histories, spanning decades in several cases, rather than at diagnosis. Roughly 50 millilitres of EDTA-anticoagulated peripheral blood were drawn from each patient. Peripheral blood mononuclear cells were isolated by Ficoll-Paque PLUS density gradient separation. Using AutoMACS magnetic bead positive selection, CD8+ cells were isolated from either fresh or cryopreserved PBMCs, and flow cytometry was used to check purity. Genomic DNA was extracted using Nucleospin Tissue or Tissue XS kits and then quantified on a Qubit 2.0 fluorometer.

A word on this clone: The target of this receptor is not known. Within one base of it there is no much larger clone, and no base qualities were kept.

The TCR sequence derives from a woman between 30 and 50 years old with seronegative destructive rheumatoid arthritis. The specimen sequenced was CD8+ T cells from blood. In this chain, TRBV9 is recombined with TRBJ2-1; 9 central nucleotides agree with TRBD2. The CDR3 protein sequence reads: CASSVAAGGYNEQFF. The sequence in DNA is TGTGCCAGCAGCGTAGCAGCGGGGGGATACAATGAGCAGTTCTTC.